This T cell receptor (beta chain) was sequenced during a study of T-cell reconstitution after alpha-beta-depleted transplantation in children. During its preparation, the TCRbeta library received unique molecular identifiers. One entry per CDR3 protein results from TCRdb running MiXCR on the PCR reads. The sample gives approximately 650,000 distinct CDR3 sequences, approximately 14% of which show up once; 0.79% is in the top ten. This clonotype was observed at least ten times. Germline loops: CDR1 MNHEY, CDR2 SVGAGI. V lost 1 base and J lost 3, with 9 bases in between. The CDR3 totals 14 residues. The sample here was PBMCs, taken before TCRalphabeta/CD19-depleted stem cell transplant. The TCR originated in a girl aged 2-10 years with congenital amegakaryocytic thrombocytopenia, due to receive a stem cell transplant. The rearrangement links TRBV6-5 to TRBJ2-5; maybe TRBD2 (6 bases). The DNA for the CDR3 is TGTGCCAGCAGTTACTTCGGCGGGAAAGAGACCCAGTACTTC. It is translated as CASSYFGGKETQYF.